The T cell receptor (beta chain) under discussion was sequenced for a study of CD8+ T cells in alopecia areata. CDR1 is LNHDA, CDR2 SQIVND, per germline (reference sequence). V lost 5 bases to trimming and J lost 2 bases, with 7 bases between them. This CDR3 has 14 residues. This sample's treatment: oral pan-JAK inhibitor, 5-10 mg twice daily. Investigators isolated RNA and reverse transcribed it into cDNA to act as the sequencing template. Profiling relied on immunoSEQ multiplex PCR, and the TCRdb table lists in-frame clones only, not all of them. Of 150,000 to 200,000 clones detected, around 59% appear once; the ten largest clones hold 11% to 15%.

The origin of this receptor is a human donor with alopecia areata. The sample was CD4+ T cells sorted from blood, taken at week 24, from a patient treated with tofacitinib. The chain uses TRBV19 and TRBJ2-6; D is uncertain. The CDR3 coding sequence is TGTGCCAGTAGTTTGAGCCCTGGGGCCAACGTCCTGACTTTC. Translating gives CASSLSPGANVLTF.